This T cell receptor beta chain is from a study of PD-1 blockade in classical Hodgkin lymphoma (TCRdb year 2020). For the study in its entirety: Nivolumab dosing was 3 mg/kg intravenously every 2 weeks, continuing until either disease progression or unacceptable toxicity. The study used CyTOF and TCR beta sequencing to define a peripheral blood immune signature of response to PD-1 blockade in classical Hodgkin lymphoma.

V was cut back by 6 bases and J by 1 base, leaving a gap of 9 bases between them. CDR1 and CDR2 are read off the germline V gene (reference sequence) as MNHNY and SVGAGI. The CDR3 holds 13 amino acids from the cysteine to the phenylalanine. The sequence is cut down to CDR3 DNA, 39 bases in frame from base 1. Summary of the overall study and its limitations: Trial patients with a complete response had baseline diversity similar to that of newly diagnosed patients, while partial responders and progressors had significantly lower diversity. Baseline TCR diversity was reported to be lower in newly diagnosed patients than in healthy donors, and even lower in relapsed/refractory patients. A significant rise by C4D1 was seen in CD4+ but not CD8+ TCR diversity (p=0.0027 vs p=0.16), with the rise being most apparent in complete responders (p=0.02). Lower diversity was observed in patients in whom nivolumab was started less than 1 year after ASCT, and these patients were excluded from later analyses so that confounding by immune reconstitution would be avoided. The study was limited to a single clinical trial cohort, and causes of repertoire differences, possibly disease activity or prior therapy, remained undefined.

To note about this clone: Its antigen target is currently unknown. No base qualities exist here, and no much larger clone lies one base off it.

The Qiagen DNeasy kit was used to extract genomic DNA both from unsorted PBMCs and from the negatively selected CD4+ and CD8+ fractions. TCR beta CDR3 regions were amplified by immunoSEQ multiplex PCR using primers annealing to V and J segments. A synthetic immune receptor repertoire was used to minimize amplification bias, and remaining bias was computationally removed after sequencing. Processing in the source paper ran as follows. Custom Python scripts were used to quantify repertoire diversity as the Shannon entropy index. The unsorted, CD4+ and CD8+ repertoires were each analyzed separately, with the exception of combined analyses, where CD4+ and CD8+ sequences were merged in silico. A clone counted as expanded when the clone's frequency after treatment rose at least 2-fold relative to C1D1, and clones undetected at baseline were given a pseudocount of 0.5. Clones with 0 or 1 copy at C1D1 were defined as singleton clones, while clones with 2 or more copies were defined as non-singleton clones. By matching protein sequences in sorted samples from the same patient, clones expanded in unsorted samples were annotated as CD4+, CD8+ or unknown. Wilcoxon tests on paired samples were used to test changes in diversity from C1D1 to C4D1. In TCRdb, the immuneACCESS table is reduced to in-frame sequences with V and J assigned. These tables do not hold every clone; where another copy was compared, an unresolved V gene accounts for under half, and the others remain unexplained. V, J and clone size were drawn from that table, and D and trimming were deduced from the DNA. Here the sample has 20,000 to 30,000 clones; 80% occur a single time. Together, the top ten hold 5.5% to 8.5% of the sample.

The sample's time point label, in plain terms: cycle 1 day 1 (C1D1), immediately before nivolumab initiation. Every trial patient had relapsed following autologous stem cell transplantation, and prior brentuximab vedotin exposure was what differed among cohorts A, B and C. A total of more than 55 patients with relapsed/refractory classical Hodgkin lymphoma made up the trial cohort, and each patient's best overall response was complete response, partial response or progressive disease. In the multi-cohort phase II CheckMate 205 trial, trial patients received single-agent nivolumab. An independent review committee assessed best overall response using the 2007 International Working Group response criteria. Trial PBMCs were collected just before the start of nivolumab (C1D1) and during therapy at cycle 2 day 1 and cycle 4 day 1. Peripheral blood was collected in 8 mL Vacutainer Cell Preparation Tubes, from which PBMCs were isolated by centrifugation and then cryopreserved.

The chain was built from TRBV6-6 and TRBJ1-1, with the D gene not clear enough to name. This material consisted of peripheral blood mononuclear cells (PBMCs), taken at baseline. The TCR originated in a human donor with classical Hodgkin lymphoma. The nucleotide sequence reads as follows: TGTGCCAGCAGGGAATGGGGGAACACTGAAGCTTTCTTT. Its amino acids are CASREWGNTEAFF.